This T cell receptor beta chain was documented in a study of blood T cells in healthy people across ages. Whole-study results and caveats: Both naive CD4+ cell counts and diversity were greater in long-lived donors than in aged donors. There was no known CMV status for donors, so expanded clonotype changes were possibly confounded.

Healthy Caucasian individuals from Russia aged about 6 to 95 were enrolled as donors. The extraction recovered at least 5.5 micrograms of total RNA per sample. As regards this clonotype: Its antigen is unidentified.

V lost 6 bases to trimming and J lost 0 bases, with 18 bases between them. The germline V gene encodes CDR1 DFQATT and CDR2 SNEGSKA (reference sequence). This CDR3 spans 16 amino acids. Alongside a J-beta primer mix, a sample-barcoded 5' primer served in a second PCR lasting roughly 6 to 12 cycles. TCRdb reprocessed the 5' RACE reads with MiXCR, giving one entry per CDR3 protein. The sample includes some 550,000 distinct CDR3 sequences, around 48% of them seen just once. The origin of this receptor is an elderly man in good health. Sequenced: blood. The chain employs TRBV20-1 and TRBJ1-5; tentatively, D is TRBD1 (6 bases). The CDR3 loop reads CSAVEGGDPSNQPQHF. The CDR3, as DNA: TGCAGTGCCGTAGAGGGGGGAGATCCTAGCAATCAGCCCCAGCATTTT.